This T cell receptor (beta chain) appears in the sequencing data of a study of neoadjuvant anti-PD-1 for oral cavity cancer. The germline V and J ends were trimmed by 0 bases and 3 bases, with 15 bases remaining between them. Germline loops: CDR1 SGHNT, CDR2 YENEEA. This CDR3 has 17 residues. Method: immunoSEQ multiplex PCR; TCRdb's copy keeps in-frame clones and lacks some. This sample has tens of thousands of clones, with approximately 80% found just once. Time point noted: after neoadjuvant nivolumab, at surgical resection. The source of this sequence is a person aged 35-79 years with oral cavity squamous cell carcinoma. The rearrangement links TRBV11-3 to TRBJ2-1, with D hard to call. The input for sequencing was PBMCs, taken after nivolumab (anti-PD-1) treatment. Here the CDR3 DNA reads TGTGCCAGCAGCTTAGATCTAAACTGTATTTTCTACAATGAGCAGTTCTTC. Amino acids: CASSLDLNCIFYNEQFF.